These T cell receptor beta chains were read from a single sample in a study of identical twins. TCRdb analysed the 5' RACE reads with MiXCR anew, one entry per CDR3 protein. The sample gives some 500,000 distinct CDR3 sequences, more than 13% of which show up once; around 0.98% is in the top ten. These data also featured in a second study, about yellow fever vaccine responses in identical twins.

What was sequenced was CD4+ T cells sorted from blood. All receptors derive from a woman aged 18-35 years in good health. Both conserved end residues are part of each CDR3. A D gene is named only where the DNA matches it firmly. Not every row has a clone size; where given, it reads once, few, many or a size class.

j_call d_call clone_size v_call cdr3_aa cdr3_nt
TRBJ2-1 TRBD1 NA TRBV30 CAWSVYLGQGYNEQFF TGTGCCTGGAGTGTTTATTTGGGACAGGGATACAATGAGCAGTTCTTC
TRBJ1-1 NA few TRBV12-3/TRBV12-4 CASRGIPTEAFF TGTGCCAGCAGAGGGATCCCCACTGAAGCTTTCTTT
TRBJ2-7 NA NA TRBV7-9 CASSLGSGRGPFYEQYF TGTGCCAGCAGCTTAGGTTCAGGCAGGGGCCCTTTCTACGAGCAGTACTTC
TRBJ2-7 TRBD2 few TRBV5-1 CASSWGLAGANEQYF TGCGCCAGCAGCTGGGGACTAGCGGGAGCTAACGAGCAGTACTTC
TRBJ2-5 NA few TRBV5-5 CASSSWTVQETQYF TGTGCCAGCAGCTCGTGGACAGTCCAAGAGACCCAGTACTTC
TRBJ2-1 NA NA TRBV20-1 CSAQYLAPSSYNEQFF TGCAGTGCTCAGTATCTAGCGCCAAGCTCCTACAATGAGCAGTTCTTC
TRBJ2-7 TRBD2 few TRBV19 CASSPRLAGGTNLYEQYF TGTGCCAGTAGTCCAAGACTAGCGGGAGGGACGAACCTCTACGAGCAGTACTTC
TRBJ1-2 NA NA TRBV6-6 CASSYSQGGYTF TGTGCCAGCAGTTACTCGCAGGGAGGCTACACCTTC
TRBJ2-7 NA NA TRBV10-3 CAISESPPYEQYF TGTGCCATCAGTGAGTCCCCCCCCTACGAGCAGTACTTC
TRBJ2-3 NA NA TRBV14 CASSQRQAGVTNTDTQYF TGTGCCAGCAGCCAACGACAGGCTGGGGTAACGAACACAGATACGCAGTATTTT
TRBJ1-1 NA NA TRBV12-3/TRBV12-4 CASSLAQTVNTEAFF TGTGCCAGCAGTTTAGCCCAGACGGTGAACACTGAAGCTTTCTTT
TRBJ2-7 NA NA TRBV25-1 CASSVDVADEQYF TGTGCCAGCAGTGTAGATGTGGCGGACGAGCAGTACTTC
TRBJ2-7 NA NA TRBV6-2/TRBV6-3 CASKTGSVTAVF TGTGCCAGTAAGACAGGATCGGTCACTGCAGTCTTC
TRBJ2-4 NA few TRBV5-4 CASSLVGRNDIQYF TGTGCCAGCAGCTTGGTCGGCAGGAACGACATTCAGTACTTC
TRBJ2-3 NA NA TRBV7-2 CASSLFGQITDTQYF TGTGCCAGCAGCTTATTCGGGCAGATCACAGATACGCAGTATTTT
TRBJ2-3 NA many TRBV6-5 CASSYFASASTDTQYF TGTGCCAGCAGTTACTTCGCTAGCGCCAGCACAGATACGCAGTATTTT
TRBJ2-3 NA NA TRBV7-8 CASSLDRGTDTQCF TGTGCCAGCAGCTTAGATAGGGGCACAGATACGCAGTGTTTT
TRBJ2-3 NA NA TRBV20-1 CSAGHPGDGTDTQYF TGCAGTGCCGGACATCCGGGAGACGGCACAGATACGCAGTATTTT
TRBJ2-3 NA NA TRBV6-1 CASRGGRRAHTDTQYF TGTGCCAGCAGGGGGGGGCGACGGGCCCACACAGATACGCAGTATTTT
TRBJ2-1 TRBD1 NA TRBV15 CATSTGTVSNEQFF TGTGCCACCTCTACCGGGACAGTTAGCAATGAGCAGTTCTTC
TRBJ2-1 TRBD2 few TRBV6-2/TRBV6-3 CASSTASGRHNEQFF TGTGCCAGCAGTACGGCTAGCGGGCGACACAATGAGCAGTTCTTC
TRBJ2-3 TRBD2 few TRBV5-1 CASSRGLAGGADTQYF TGCGCCAGCAGCCGAGGACTAGCCGGAGGGGCAGATACGCAGTATTTT
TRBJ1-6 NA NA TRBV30 CAWSVQGYYSPLHF TGTGCCTGGAGTGTTCAGGGGTATTATTCACCCCTCCACTTT
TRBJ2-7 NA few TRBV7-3 CASSSRGQEQYF TGTGCCAGCAGCTCACGAGGGCAGGAGCAGTACTTC